This passage covers 20 T cell receptor beta chains from one sample sequenced in a study of identical twins. TCRdb recomputed calls from the 5' RACE reads with MiXCR, one row per CDR3 protein. The sample lists 450,000 or so distinct CDR3 sequences, around 14% occurring once. Separately, the same data were catalogued under a study of yellow fever vaccine responses in identical twins.

The source material was CD4+ T cells sorted from blood. The origin of the receptors is a woman younger than 30 in good health.

On this clonotype: At one boundary the junction diverges from the germline segment, which might be a read error. The chain joins TRBV13 to TRBJ2-7; D possibly corresponds to TRBD2 (5 bases). This CDR3 spans 13 amino acids. The germline gives CDR1 PRHDT, CDR2 FYEKMQ (reference sequence). CDR3 residues: CACSLSESGEQYF. The CDR3 DNA reads TGTGCCTGCAGTCTTAGCGAGTCAGGCGAGCAGTACTTC.

This clonotype was counted between two and nine times. This rearrangement joins TRBV6-5 to TRBJ2-5; 10 bases line up with TRBD1. Trimming cost V 6 bases and J 2 bases; bases outside gene matches: 6. CDR1 and CDR2 from the germline V gene are MNHEY and SVGAGI. This CDR3 is built from 15 residues. For the CDR3, the DNA is TGTGCCAGCAGCTACCGGGACAGGGGACAAGAGACCCAGTACTTC. This gives the protein CASSYRDRGQETQYF.

The chain employs TRBV12-3 or TRBV12-4 and TRBJ2-1; the match to TRBD2 covers 11 bases. Trimming took 7 bases from V and 13 from J; bases not matched to a gene: 9. The CDR3 totals 13 residues. Here the CDR3 DNA reads TGTGCCAGCATGCTCGGGACTAGCGGCACTCAGTTCTTC. It specifies CASMLGTSGTQFF.

This clonotype was counted only a few times. V is TRBV24-1 and J is TRBJ2-4; the match to TRBD2 covers 9 bases. The J segment lost 0 bases and the V segment lost 3 bases, leaving 5 bases of the junction unmatched. CDR1 and CDR2 from the germline V gene are KGHDR and SFDVKD. This CDR3 is built from 17 residues. CDR3 in DNA: TGTGCCACCAGTGATCCTGCGGGAGGGCAAGCCAAAAACATTCAGTACTTC. Translation gives CATSDPAGGQAKNIQYF.

This clonotype was observed a handful of times. The chain uses TRBV24-1 and TRBJ2-5, with 12 bases fitting TRBD2. The CDR3 sequence is 17 residues long. Germline assignment: CDR1 KGHDR and CDR2 SFDVKD. Trimming at V came to 2 bases and at J to 5 bases, leaving 8 bases not matched to a gene. CDR3 DNA sequence: TGTGCCACCAGTGATTCCGATCTAGCGGGGGGGCGTGAGACCCAGTACTTC. Translation: CATSDSDLAGGRETQYF.

CDR3 nucleotide sequence: TGCAGTGCTAATCCAGATACGCAGTATTTT. It specifies CSANPDTQYF. The gene calls are TRBV20-1 and TRBJ2-3; D uncertain. There are 10 residues in the CDR3. Trimming took 4 bases from V and 4 from J, leaving 3 bases between them. Germline CDR1 and CDR2: DFQATT and SNEGSKA (reference sequence).

CDR3 bases: TGTGCCAGCAGCCTCTTTAATTCACCCCTCCACTTT. Protein: CASSLFNSPLHF. The chain links TRBV28 to TRBJ1-6; no firm D call. Per germline, CDR1 MDHEN and CDR2 SYDVKM. The V and J ends lost 6 bases and 6 bases respectively, with 6 bases between them. The CDR3 is 12 residues long.

The chain couples TRBV3-1 to TRBJ2-5; 8 bases are a match to TRBD1. J lost 5 bases, V lost 3 bases, and 5 bases had no gene match. Germline V gene lookup returns CDR1 LGHDT and CDR2 YNNKEL (reference sequence). This CDR3 has 14 amino acids. The CDR3, as DNA: TGTGCCAGCAGCCAGGGACAGGTCGGGGAGACCCAGTACTTC. Amino acid sequence: CASSQGQVGETQYF.

Here the CDR3 reads CASSYARLGGETQYF. For the CDR3, the DNA is TGTGCCAGCAGTTACGCCAGGCTAGGGGGGGAGACCCAGTACTTC. The V call is TRBV6-2 or TRBV6-3, the J call TRBJ2-5; D is tentatively TRBD1 or TRBD2 (6 bases each). V gave up 2 bases and J gave up 5 bases, with 15 bases separating them. Germline values: CDR1 MNHEY, CDR2 SVGEGT. CDR3 length: 15 amino acids.

Many counts were recorded for this clonotype. The V gene is TRBV11-2, the J gene TRBJ2-3; 15 bases match TRBD2. With 5 bases clipped from V and 4 bases from J, the junction kept 4 bases outside the gene matches. CDR1 and CDR2 (germline): SGHAT, FQNNGV. The CDR3 has 16 residues. This CDR3 reads CASSTGTSGRSDTQYF. For the CDR3, the DNA is TGTGCCAGCAGCACGGGGACTAGCGGGAGGTCAGATACGCAGTATTTT.

CDR3 nucleotides: TGTGCCAGCAGCTTGGGGGGACTAGCGTTTGCGCAGTATTTT. Residues: CASSLGGLAFAQYF. The rearrangement uses TRBV5-6 and TRBJ2-3, with 10 bases aligning to TRBD2. Germline V gene sequence: CDR1 SGHDT, CDR2 YYEEEE. The CDR3 has 14 amino acids. J was trimmed by 10 bases and V by 0 bases; bases with no gene match: 5.

The V call is TRBV7-3, the J call TRBJ2-2; 9 nucleotides match TRBD2. J gave up 1 base and V 2 bases, and 8 bases lay outside the gene matches. Looked up from germline, CDR1 is SGHTA and CDR2 is FQGTGA. This CDR3 comprises 18 residues. CDR3 nucleotides: TGTGCCAGCAGCTTAGACGGGCTAGCGGGGCTGAACACCGGGGAGCTGTTTTTT. Protein sequence: CASSLDGLAGLNTGELFF.

The gene calls are TRBV18 and TRBJ2-4; TRBD1 aligns across 7 bases. Per the germline V gene, CDR1 is KGHSH and CDR2 is LQKENI. The CDR3 length is 19 residues. Trimming removed 2 bases from V and 0 bases from J; junction bases left unmatched: 13. CDR3 sequence (DNA): TGTGCCAGCTCACCAACCCCGGGACAGCTCCCACTAGCCAAAAACATTCAGTACTTC. Encoded protein: CASSPTPGQLPLAKNIQYF.

A word on this clonotype: One end of the junction varies from germline; a read error may be responsible. The V and J genes are TRBV5-4 and TRBJ2-3, with D perhaps matching TRBD1 (5 bases). Germline V CDR1 and CDR2: SGHNT, YYREEE (reference sequence). The length of the CDR3 is 15 residues. CDR3 DNA: TGTGCCAGCAGCCGTACCTCAGGCAGGGCAGATACGCAGTTTTTT. Encoded protein: CASSRTSGRADTQFF. The entire variable domain, with the rest obtained from reference TRBV5-4 and TRBJ2-3, is as follows: ETGVTQSPTHLIKTRGQQVTLRCSSQSGHNTVSWYQQALGQGPQFIFQYYREEENGRGNFPPRFSGLQFPNYSSELNVNALELDDSALYLCASSRTSGRADTQFFGPGTRLTVL.

In this sample, this clonotype turned up many times. This chain uses TRBV27 with TRBJ2-3, with a tentative D call TRBD2 (6 bases). CDR1 is MNHEY, CDR2 SMNVEV, per germline (reference sequence). V lost 3 bases and J 10 bases, leaving 8 bases between the germline ends. The CDR3 is 11 amino acids. The CDR3 DNA sequence: TGTGCCAGCAGTTTCGGGAGTGCGCAGTATTTT. This sequence encodes CASSFGSAQYF.

This clonotype occurred many times. V is TRBV5-6 and J is TRBJ2-1, with D possibly being TRBD2 (7 bases). CDR3 length equals 13 residues. Germline values: CDR1 SGHDT, CDR2 YYEEEE. The V end lost 0 bases, the J end lost 14 bases, and 15 bases lay between the germline ends. The DNA of the CDR3 is TGTGCCAGCAGCTTGGCCCCTCCGGGGGGCGAGTTCTTC. Protein product: CASSLAPPGGEFF.

The chain joins TRBV28 to TRBJ2-7; tentatively, D is TRBD1 (5 bases). Trimming cost V 7 bases and J 5 bases, with 12 bases left between them. CDR3 length: 12 residues. Germline CDR1 MDHEN, CDR2 SYDVKM. The CDR3 reads CASTSGLNEQYF. CDR3 DNA: TGTGCCAGCACCTCAGGGTTGAACGAGCAGTACTTC.

This clonotype was detected a few times. At one boundary the junction diverges from the germline segment, which might be a read error. The J gene is TRBJ2-6, the V gene TRBV2; possibly TRBD1 for D (6 bases). The CDR3 has 18 amino acids. Germline CDR1 reads SNHLY; CDR2 reads FYNNEI. This chain's CDR3 is CTSSPRTGLGSGANVLTF. The CDR3 DNA is TGTACCAGCAGTCCTCGAACAGGGCTCGGATCTGGGGCCAACGTCCTGACTTTC.

This clonotype occurred a few times. Here the CDR3 reads CATSAGDYGDYGYTF. CDR3 sequence (DNA): TGTGCCACCAGCGCAGGGGATTATGGAGACTATGGCTACACCTTC. The gene calls are TRBV24-1 and TRBJ1-2; D is possibly TRBD1 (6 bases). Germline V gene sequence: CDR1 KGHDR, CDR2 SFDVKD. V was trimmed by 7 bases and J by 3 bases, leaving 17 bases between them. The CDR3 covers 15 residues.

The chain uses TRBV12-5 and TRBJ2-1, with TRBD2 matching over 8 bases. The CDR3 length is 15 residues. Germline CDR1 LGHNT, CDR2 FRNRAP. Trimming took 7 bases from V and 4 from J; bases not matched to a gene: 9. The CDR3 protein is CASALGGALYNEQFF. CDR3 in DNA: TGTGCTAGTGCTCTCGGGGGGGCGCTTTACAATGAGCAGTTCTTC.